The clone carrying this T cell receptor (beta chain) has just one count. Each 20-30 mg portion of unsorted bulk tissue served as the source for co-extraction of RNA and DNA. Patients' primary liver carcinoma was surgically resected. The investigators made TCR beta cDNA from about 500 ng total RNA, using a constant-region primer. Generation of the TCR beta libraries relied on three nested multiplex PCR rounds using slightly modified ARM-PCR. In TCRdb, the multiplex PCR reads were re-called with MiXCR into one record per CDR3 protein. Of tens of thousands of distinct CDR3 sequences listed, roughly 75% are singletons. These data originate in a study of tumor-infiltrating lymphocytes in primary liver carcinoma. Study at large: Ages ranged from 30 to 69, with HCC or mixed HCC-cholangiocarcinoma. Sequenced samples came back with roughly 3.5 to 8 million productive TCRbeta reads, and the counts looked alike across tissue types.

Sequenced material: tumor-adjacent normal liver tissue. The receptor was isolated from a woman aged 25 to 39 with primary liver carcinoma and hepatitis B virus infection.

CDR3 coding DNA: TGTGCCAGCAGCTCAGGGAGGCTGTCTTACAAGCAGTACTTC. This translates into CASSSGRLSYKQYF. The chain joins TRBV7-9 to TRBJ2-7, with D tentatively TRBD2 (6 bases). Germline assignment: CDR1 SEHNR and CDR2 FQNEAQ (reference sequence). The CDR3 spans 14 residues. Trimming took off 4 bases at V and 8 bases at J, with 18 bases between the two ends.